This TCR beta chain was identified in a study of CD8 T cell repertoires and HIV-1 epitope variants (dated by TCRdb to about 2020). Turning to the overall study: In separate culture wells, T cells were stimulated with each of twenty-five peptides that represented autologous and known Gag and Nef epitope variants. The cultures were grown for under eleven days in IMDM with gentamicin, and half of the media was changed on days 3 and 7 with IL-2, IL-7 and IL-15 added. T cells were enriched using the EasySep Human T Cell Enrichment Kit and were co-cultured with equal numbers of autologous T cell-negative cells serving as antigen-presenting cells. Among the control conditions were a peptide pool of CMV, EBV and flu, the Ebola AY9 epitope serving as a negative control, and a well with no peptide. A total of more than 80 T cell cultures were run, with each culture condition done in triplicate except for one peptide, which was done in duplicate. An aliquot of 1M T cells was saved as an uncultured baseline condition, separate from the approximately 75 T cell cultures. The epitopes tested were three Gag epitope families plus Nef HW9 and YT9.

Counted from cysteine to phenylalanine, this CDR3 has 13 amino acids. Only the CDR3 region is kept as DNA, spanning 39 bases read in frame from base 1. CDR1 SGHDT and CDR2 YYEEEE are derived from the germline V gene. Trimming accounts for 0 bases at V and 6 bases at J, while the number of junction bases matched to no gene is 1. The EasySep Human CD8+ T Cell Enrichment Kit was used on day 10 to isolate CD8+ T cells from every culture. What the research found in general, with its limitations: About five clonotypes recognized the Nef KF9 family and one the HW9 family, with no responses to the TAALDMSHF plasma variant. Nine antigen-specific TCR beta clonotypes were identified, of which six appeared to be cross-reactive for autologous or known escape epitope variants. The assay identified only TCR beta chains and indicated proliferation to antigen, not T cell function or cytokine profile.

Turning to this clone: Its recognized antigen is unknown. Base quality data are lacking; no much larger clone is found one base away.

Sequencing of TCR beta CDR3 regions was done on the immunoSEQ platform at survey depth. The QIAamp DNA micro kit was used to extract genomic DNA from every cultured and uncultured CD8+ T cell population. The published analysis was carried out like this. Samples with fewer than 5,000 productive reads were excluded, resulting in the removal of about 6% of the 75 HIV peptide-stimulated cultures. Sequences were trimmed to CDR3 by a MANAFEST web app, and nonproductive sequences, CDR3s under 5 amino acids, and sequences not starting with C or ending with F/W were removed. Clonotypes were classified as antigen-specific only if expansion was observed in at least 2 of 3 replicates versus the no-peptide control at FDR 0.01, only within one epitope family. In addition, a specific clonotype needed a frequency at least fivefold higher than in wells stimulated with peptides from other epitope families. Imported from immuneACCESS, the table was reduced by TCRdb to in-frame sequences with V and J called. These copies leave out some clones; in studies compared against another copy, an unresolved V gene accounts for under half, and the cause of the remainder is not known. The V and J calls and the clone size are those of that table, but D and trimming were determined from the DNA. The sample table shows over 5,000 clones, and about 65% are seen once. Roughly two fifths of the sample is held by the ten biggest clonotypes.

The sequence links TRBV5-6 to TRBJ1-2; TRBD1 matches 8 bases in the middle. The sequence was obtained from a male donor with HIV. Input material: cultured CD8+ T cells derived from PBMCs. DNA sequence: TGTGCCAGCAGCTTGGGGACAGGGCATGGCTACACCTTC. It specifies CASSLGTGHGYTF. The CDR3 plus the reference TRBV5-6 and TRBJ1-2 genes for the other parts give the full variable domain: DAGVTQSPTHLIKTRGQQVTLRCSPKSGHDTVSWYQQALGQGPQFIFQYYEEEERQRGNFPDRFSGHQFPNYSSELNVNALLLGDSALYLCASSLGTGHGYTFGSGTRLTVV.